This entry lists 32 T cell receptor beta chains sequenced from one sample in a study of CD8 T cells in Susac syndrome. Random-hexamer reverse transcription was applied to roughly 0.5 to 1 ug RNA. TCRdb redid the calling of the immunoSEQ multiplex PCR reads with MiXCR, one entry per CDR3 protein. The sample lists about 120,000 distinct CDR3 sequences; around 90% were seen once. The sequencing sample was made of CD8+ T cells from PBMCs. These receptors came from a human donor in good health.

This chain uses TRBV7-8 with TRBJ2-6; 10 bases agree with TRBD1. Germline loops: CDR1 SGHVS, CDR2 FQNEAQ. CDR3 size: 17 residues. With V trimmed by 5 bases and J by 2 bases, 6 bases remained unmatched. In DNA, the CDR3 is TGTGCCAGCAGCAGGGGACAGGGGCTTACTGGGGCCAACGTCCTGACTTTC. This sequence encodes CASSRGQGLTGANVLTF.

This clonotype was seen a single time. This chain links TRBV7-3 with TRBJ2-5, with TRBD2 identical over 9 bases. The CDR3 runs 16 residues. V shed 2 bases and J 1 base; nucleotides not matched to a gene: 5. Germline CDR1 is SGHTA and CDR2 is FQGTGA. CDR3 DNA sequence: TGTGCCAGCAGCTTATTGGGTAGCGGGAGCCAAGAGACCCAGTACTTC. This translates into CASSLLGSGSQETQYF.

The gene calls are TRBV19 and TRBJ2-5; D not certain. The CDR3 is 13 residues long. V was cut by 4 bases and J by 5 bases, with 11 bases left in between. Germline lookup yields CDR1 LNHDA and CDR2 SQIVND (reference sequence). This CDR3 reads CASSRSSTETQYF. CDR3 in DNA: TGTGCCAGTAGTAGGAGTAGCACCGAGACCCAGTACTTC.

This rearrangement joins TRBV19 to TRBJ1-1; 8 nucleotides agree with TRBD1. Trimming took 4 bases from V and 5 from J; bases not matched to a gene: 9. Germline-derived CDR1 and CDR2 are LNHDA and SQIVND (reference sequence). The CDR3 is 15 amino acids. DNA for the CDR3: TGTGCCAGTAGTAGCGGACAGGGAATGGGAACTGAAGCTTTCTTT. As protein: CASSSGQGMGTEAFF. Complete variable domain (other parts from reference TRBV19 and TRBJ1-1): DGGITQSPKYLFRKEGQNVTLSCEQNLNHDAMYWYRQDPGQGLRLIYYSQIVNDFQKGDIAEGYSVSREKKESFPLTVTSAQKNPTAFYLCASSSGQGMGTEAFFGQGTRLTVV.

This chain connects TRBV28 to TRBJ2-7, with D possibly matching TRBD2 (5 bases). The CDR3 contains 15 residues. V lost 4 bases to trimming and J lost 0 bases, with 13 bases between them. Germline lookup yields CDR1 MDHEN and CDR2 SYDVKM. The CDR3 sequence is CASSSSRLSSYEQYF. CDR3 nucleotides: TGTGCCAGCAGTTCTAGCCGGCTTAGCTCCTACGAGCAGTACTTC.

The J gene is TRBJ1-4, the V gene TRBV7-9, with TRBD1 as a possible D gene (6 bases). V gave up 4 bases and J gave up 7 bases, with 19 bases separating them. Per germline, CDR1 SEHNR and CDR2 FQNEAQ (reference sequence). There are 16 residues in the CDR3. CDR3 sequence (DNA): TGTGCCAGCAGCTATAGCGGTTCCGGAGGGGGTGAAAAACTGTTTTTT. Its translation is CASSYSGSGGGEKLFF.

This sequence joins TRBV12-3 or TRBV12-4 and TRBJ1-3; no reliable D call. Deletions cut 6 bases from V and 4 bases from J, with 16 bases between. This CDR3 spans 15 amino acids. This CDR3 reads CASRPPGRAGNTIYF. The CDR3, as DNA: TGTGCCAGCAGACCCCCCGGGAGGGCAGGAAACACCATATATTTT.

This chain links TRBV9 with TRBJ2-5, with D unresolved. The CDR3 has 15 residues. The V gene's germline CDR1 is SGDLS and CDR2 YYNGEE. Trimming removed 2 bases from V and 0 bases from J, with 11 bases in between. The CDR3 reads CASSVSGRDQETQYF. The CDR3 DNA follows: TGTGCCAGCAGCGTTTCAGGCCGAGACCAAGAGACCCAGTACTTC. Using reference TRBV9 and TRBJ2-5 for the parts outside the CDR3, the full variable domain is DSGVTQTPKHLITATGQRVTLRCSPRSGDLSVYWYQQSLDQGLQFLIQYYNGEERAKGNILERFSAQQFPDLHSELNLSSLELGDSALYFCASSVSGRDQETQYFGPGTRLLVL.

The chain recombines TRBV2 with TRBJ2-1; D is perhaps TRBD2 (5 bases). The CDR3 runs to 12 residues. Deletions cut 1 base from V and 10 bases from J, with 8 bases between. CDR1 SNHLY and CDR2 FYNNEI come from the germline V gene. The CDR3 region is CASSEGGAEQFF. DNA of the CDR3: TGTGCCAGCAGTGAAGGGGGAGCCGAGCAGTTCTTC.

The chain is built from TRBV27 and TRBJ1-1; TRBD1 matches at 7 bases. With 7 bases clipped from V and 1 base from J, the junction kept 3 bases outside the gene matches. The CDR3 has 13 amino acids. Germline V gene sequence: CDR1 MNHEY, CDR2 SMNVEV (reference sequence). CDR3 sequence: CASTRTGNTEAFF. As DNA, the CDR3 is TGTGCCAGCACGAGGACAGGGAACACTGAAGCTTTCTTT.

The gene calls are TRBV19 and TRBJ1-3; possibly TRBD1 for D (5 bases). Trimming removed 6 bases at V and 4 bases at J, with 13 bases between. The CDR3 length is 14 residues. Per the germline V gene, CDR1 is LNHDA and CDR2 is SQIVND (reference sequence). The CDR3 loop is CASRPGSSGNTIYF. The CDR3 nucleotides read TGTGCCAGTAGACCAGGGAGTTCGGGAAACACCATATATTTT.

The chain uses TRBV27 and TRBJ2-1; 7 nucleotides agree with TRBD2. The CDR3 spans 17 residues. V dropped 2 bases and J dropped 5; count of bases not matched to a gene: 12. Germline loops: CDR1 MNHEY, CDR2 SMNVEV (reference sequence). CDR3 sequence (DNA): TGTGCCAGCAGTTTAAGGTACCCGGGGGGTCAGGACAATGAGCAGTTCTTC. The encoded protein is CASSLRYPGGQDNEQFF.

This chain links TRBV29-1 with TRBJ2-7; D possibly corresponds to TRBD2 (6 bases). CDR1 SQVTM and CDR2 ANQGSEA come from the germline V gene. The CDR3 totals 13 residues. Trimming cost V 4 bases and J 1 base, with 11 bases left between them. The CDR3 loop is CSVGGLSSYEQYF. The CDR3 coding sequence is TGCAGCGTTGGGGGACTGAGTTCCTACGAGCAGTACTTC.

The chain uses TRBV5-5 and TRBJ2-5; 7 nucleotides align to TRBD1. This CDR3 has 17 amino acids. Germline-derived CDR1 and CDR2 are SGHKS and YYEKEE (reference sequence). Trimming cost V 4 bases and J 2 bases; bases outside gene matches: 14. DNA for the CDR3: TGTGCCAGCAGCGCTAGGTTACCGGGACAGCAACAAGAGACCCAGTACTTC. This translates into CASSARLPGQQQETQYF.

The chain has TRBV7-2 and TRBJ1-2, with a possible D match to TRBD1 (6 bases). V shed 1 base and J shed 8 bases, with 11 bases lying between them. CDR3 length: 13 residues. From germline, CDR1 is SGHTA and CDR2 FQGNSA. The CDR3, as DNA: TGTGCCAGCAGCTTAGACAGGGTCCTCGGCTACACCTTC. It is translated as CASSLDRVLGYTF.

CDR3 nucleotides: TGTGCCACCAGCCCCGGACAGACCTATGGCTACACCTTC. It translates to CATSPGQTYGYTF. The gene calls are TRBV15 and TRBJ1-2; D may be TRBD1 (6 bases). Germline CDR1 LNHNV, CDR2 YYDKDF (reference sequence). Trimming took off 5 bases at V and 4 bases at J, with 11 bases between the two ends. The CDR3 loop spans 13 amino acids.

This chain links TRBV28 with TRBJ1-2; 8 nucleotides line up with TRBD1. Germline CDR1 and CDR2: MDHEN and SYDVKM. The V and J ends lost 3 bases and 3 bases, in that order; junction bases with no gene match: 6. The CDR3 runs 15 residues. CDR3 sequence (DNA): TGTGCCAGCAGTTTCGGGCAGGGGGCCGACTATGGCTACACCTTC. This codes for CASSFGQGADYGYTF.

The genes are TRBV6-4 and TRBJ2-3, with 8 bases lining up with TRBD2. V gave up 6 bases and J gave up 3 bases; unmatched junction bases: 5. Germline CDR1 MRHNA, CDR2 SNTAGT. The CDR3 loop spans 14 amino acids. The CDR3 region is CASSGRGGTDTQYF. CDR3 sequence (DNA): TGTGCCAGCAGCGGACGGGGGGGTACAGATACGCAGTATTTT.

The chain carries TRBV5-4 and TRBJ1-4; 8 bases line up with TRBD1. The CDR3 length is 14 residues. V gave up 4 bases and J gave up 7 bases; unmatched junction bases: 6. Germline CDR1 SGHNT, CDR2 YYREEE (reference sequence). CDR3 loop: CASSDQGAGEKLFF. In nucleotides, the CDR3 is TGTGCCAGCAGCGACCAGGGGGCTGGTGAAAAACTGTTTTTT.

The rearrangement joins TRBV6-5 to TRBJ1-6; D is perhaps TRBD1 (5 bases). Germline V gene sequence: CDR1 MNHEY, CDR2 SVGAGI. This CDR3 has 10 amino acids. Deletions cut 9 bases from V and 12 bases from J, with 9 bases between. The CDR3 loop is CASGGGPLHF. The DNA of the CDR3 is TGTGCCAGTGGGGGGGGACCCCTCCACTTT.

This clonotype was seen more than once but under ten times. The rearrangement uses TRBV5-1 and TRBJ1-1; D gene ambiguous. V lost 0 bases to trimming and J lost 1 base, with 10 bases between them. This CDR3 spans 15 amino acids. In germline, CDR1 is SGHRS, CDR2 YFSETQ. The CDR3 reads CASSLETGGNTEAFF. DNA for the CDR3: TGCGCCAGCAGCTTGGAGACGGGCGGGAACACTGAAGCTTTCTTT.

The chain links TRBV20-1 to TRBJ2-4; D is possibly TRBD2 (6 bases). The ends were cut back, 0 bases at V and 7 bases at J, with 16 bases in the middle. The CDR3 loop spans 15 amino acids. The V gene's germline CDR1 is DFQATT and CDR2 SNEGSKA (reference sequence). Here the CDR3 DNA reads TGCAGTGCTAGAGATCGGCTTAGGGGAGGTAACATTCAGTACTTC. Translating it yields CSARDRLRGGNIQYF.

This clonotype was counted between two and nine times. V is TRBV19 and J is TRBJ2-3; 8 nucleotides agree with TRBD2. J was trimmed by 6 bases and V by 6 bases; bases with no gene match: 14. Germline V gene lookup returns CDR1 LNHDA and CDR2 SQIVND (reference sequence). The CDR3 runs to 16 residues. CDR3 bases: TGTGCCAGTAGGGGAGAGCTACGGGGGGGGCTGGATACGCAGTATTTT. It is translated as CASRGELRGGLDTQYF.

The genes are TRBV29-1 and TRBJ1-1; D unresolved. The germline V gene encodes CDR1 SQVTM and CDR2 ANQGSEA. This CDR3 is 12 amino acids long. Between the trimmed V and J ends, which lost 5 bases and 4 bases, there was a span of 11 bases. The CDR3 region has the DNA TGCAGCGTTTCTCGATCCGGCACTGAAGCTTTCTTT. Translated: CSVSRSGTEAFF.

The chain employs TRBV7-9 and TRBJ2-3; TRBD2 matches 15 bases. Germline CDR1 SEHNR, CDR2 FQNEAQ (reference sequence). Trimming took 4 bases from V and 6 from J; bases not matched to a gene: 5. This CDR3 has 16 residues. The CDR3 sequence: CASSSGLAGGGDTQYF. The CDR3 DNA reads as TGTGCCAGCAGCTCGGGACTAGCGGGGGGTGGGGATACGCAGTATTTT.

This chain joins TRBV5-1 and TRBJ2-3; maybe TRBD1 (7 bases). The CDR3 covers 17 residues. Germline V gene sequence: CDR1 SGHRS, CDR2 YFSETQ. Trimming removed 0 bases at V and 4 bases at J, with 18 bases between. The CDR3 DNA follows: TGCGCCAGCAGCTTGGCCGATTTCGGGGGACAGTCAGATACGCAGTATTTT. This encodes CASSLADFGGQSDTQYF.

V and J are TRBV2 and TRBJ1-2; weak D call: TRBD1 (6 bases). Trimming removed 4 bases from V and 2 bases from J, with 14 bases in between. The CDR3 totals 15 residues. Germline loops: CDR1 SNHLY, CDR2 FYNNEI. The CDR3 spells CASSGAGGGNYGYTF. CDR3 in DNA: TGTGCCAGCAGTGGGGCAGGAGGGGGGAACTATGGCTACACCTTC.

The genes are TRBV7-9 and TRBJ2-1, with a tentative D call TRBD1 (7 bases). The CDR3 has 12 amino acids. The germline V gene has CDR1 SEHNR and CDR2 FQNEAQ (reference sequence). V gave up 6 bases and J gave up 9 bases, with 12 bases separating them. The CDR3 protein is CASRTGTAEQFF. DNA for the CDR3: TGTGCCAGCAGGACAGGGACTGCTGAGCAGTTCTTC. Based on the CDR3 plus reference TRBV7-9 and TRBJ2-1, the full variable domain is DTGVSQNPRHKITKRGQNVTFRCDPISEHNRLYWYRQTLGQGPEFLTYFQNEAQLEKSRLLSDRFSAERPKGSFSTLEIQRTEQGDSAMYLCASRTGTAEQFFGPGTRLTVL.

The chain joins TRBV12-3 or TRBV12-4 to TRBJ2-7; 8 nucleotides match TRBD1. The CDR3 runs to 14 residues. The V gene end was trimmed by 3 bases and the J gene end by 6 bases; junction bases not matched to a gene: 7. CDR3 sequence reads: CASSLSTGTGEQYF. CDR3 DNA: TGTGCCAGCAGTTTGTCCACAGGGACAGGCGAGCAGTACTTC.

The chain joins TRBV28 to TRBJ2-2; 8 nucleotides match TRBD1. CDR1 MDHEN and CDR2 SYDVKM come from the germline V gene. The CDR3 spans 13 residues. Trimming removed 10 bases from V and 4 bases from J; junction bases left unmatched: 5. The DNA of the CDR3 is TGTGCCATTACTACAGGGGGCACCGGGGAGCTGTTTTTT. This encodes CAITTGGTGELFF.

The V call is TRBV30, the J call TRBJ2-3, with D possibly being TRBD2 (6 bases). CDR1 GTSNPN and CDR2 SVGIG come from the germline V gene (reference sequence). V was trimmed by 4 bases and J by 4 bases, leaving 15 bases between them. The CDR3 length is 14 residues. This CDR3 reads CAWTFGGVSDTQYF. In nucleotides, the CDR3 is TGTGCCTGGACTTTCGGGGGAGTTTCAGATACGCAGTATTTT.

This chain uses TRBV7-9 with TRBJ2-1; a weak D match, TRBD1 (5 bases). Trimming removed 5 bases at V and 16 bases at J, with 15 bases between. The germline V gene encodes CDR1 SEHNR and CDR2 FQNEAQ (reference sequence). The CDR3 contains 11 residues. CDR3 sequence: CASSPSFWGFF. CDR3 coding DNA: TGTGCCAGCAGCCCATCTTTCTGGGGCTTCTTC.